The rows below give T cell receptor beta chains drawn from one sample of a study of Graves' ophthalmopathy and Graves' hyperthyroidism. Via MiXCR, TCRdb re-called the multiplex PCR reads, giving one row per CDR3 protein. The sample carries a few hundred thousand distinct CDR3 sequences, 35% to 45% recorded once. Sample: peripheral blood or thyroid tissue (not recorded which). The receptors were gathered from an adult man with Graves' hyperthyroidism. Both conserved end residues are part of each CDR3. The D gene is left open where the match is weak. Not all rows give a size; the values are once, few, many and, for expanded clones, a class.

clone size: -
V gene: TRBV9
J gene: TRBJ1-4
D gene: -
CDR3 DNA: TGTGCCAGCAGCGCCCCAAATGTTGGGGGTCGCGCTGAAAAACTGTTTTTT
CDR3 protein: CASSAPNVGGRAEKLFF

clone size: many
V gene: TRBV29-1
J gene: TRBJ2-7
D gene: -
CDR3 DNA: TGCAGCGCTCGAGATACAGGGATGCGATCTACCAGCTCCTACGAGCAGTACTTC
CDR3 protein: CSARDTGMRSTSSYEQYF

clone size: -
V gene: TRBV7-8
J gene: TRBJ1-6
D gene: -
CDR3 DNA: TGTGCCAGCAGCCACCGACTAGCGGGGATAGTGCCCCTCCACTTT
CDR3 protein: CASSHRLAGIVPLHF

clone size: few
V gene: TRBV12-5
J gene: TRBJ1-1
D gene: TRBD1
CDR3 DNA: TGTGCTAGTGGTTTGGCAGGGGGCATGAACACTGAAGCTTTCTTT
CDR3 protein: CASGLAGGMNTEAFF

clone size: -
V gene: TRBV25-1
J gene: TRBJ2-3
D gene: TRBD2
CDR3 DNA: TGTGCCAGCGGGATTAGCGGGGTAGATACGCAGTATTTT
CDR3 protein: CASGISGVDTQYF

clone size: -
V gene: TRBV7-9
J gene: TRBJ2-7
D gene: -
CDR3 DNA: TGTGCCAGCAGCCTGGGGGGACCTAACTCCTACGAGCAGTACTTC
CDR3 protein: CASSLGGPNSYEQYF

clone size: many
V gene: TRBV10-3
J gene: TRBJ1-1
D gene: -
CDR3 DNA: TGTGCGAATCAGGCGGAGGCAGGGGCTGAAGCTTTCTTT
CDR3 protein: CANQAEAGAEAFF

clone size: many
V gene: TRBV6-5
J gene: TRBJ1-6
D gene: TRBD1
CDR3 DNA: TGTGCCAGCAGGCGGCCGGGACAGGCTAATTCACCCCTCCACTTT
CDR3 protein: CASRRPGQANSPLHF

clone size: -
V gene: TRBV7-2
J gene: TRBJ2-7
D gene: -
CDR3 DNA: TGTGCCAGCAGCTTTGGGTCCCCCGGGGGCGAGCAGTACTTC
CDR3 protein: CASSFGSPGGEQYF

clone size: few
V gene: TRBV7-9
J gene: TRBJ2-7
D gene: -
CDR3 DNA: TGTGCCAGCAGCTTAATCCCACCACGCATTGGGGGCGAGCAGTACTTC
CDR3 protein: CASSLIPPRIGGEQYF

clone size: -
V gene: TRBV28
J gene: TRBJ1-6
D gene: -
CDR3 DNA: TGTGCCGGCTGGGGACAAAATGATTCACCCCTCCACTTT
CDR3 protein: CAGWGQNDSPLHF

clone size: many
V gene: TRBV2
J gene: TRBJ1-5
D gene: -
CDR3 DNA: TGTGCCAGCAAGGGATACAATCAGCCCCAGCATTTT
CDR3 protein: CASKGYNQPQHF

clone size: -
V gene: TRBV7-9
J gene: TRBJ2-1
D gene: TRBD2
CDR3 DNA: TGTGCCAGCAGCTTGGGACTAGCGGGAGATAGCTACAATGAGCAGTCCTTC
CDR3 protein: CASSLGLAGDSYNEQSF

clone size: many
V gene: TRBV20-1
J gene: TRBJ1-2
D gene: -
CDR3 DNA: TGCAGTGTTCCCGGGGACTATGGCTACACCTTC
CDR3 protein: CSVPGDYGYTF

clone size: -
V gene: TRBV27
J gene: TRBJ1-2
D gene: -
CDR3 DNA: TGTGCCAGCAGTTTAATCGGACAGCTTAACTATGGCTACACCTTC
CDR3 protein: CASSLIGQLNYGYTF

clone size: -
V gene: TRBV19
J gene: TRBJ2-3
D gene: -
CDR3 DNA: TGTGCCAGTAGTATCCAAGGCCGGGATACGCAGTATTTT
CDR3 protein: CASSIQGRDTQYF

clone size: few
V gene: TRBV28
J gene: TRBJ1-6
D gene: TRBD1
CDR3 DNA: TGTGCCAGCAGTCCGGACAGGGCCGACTATAATTCACCCCTCCACTTT
CDR3 protein: CASSPDRADYNSPLHF

clone size: -
V gene: TRBV5-1
J gene: TRBJ2-5
D gene: TRBD1
CDR3 DNA: TGCGCCAGCAGCTTGGTTCGGACAGGGGGCGCCCGGGAGACCCAGTACTTC
CDR3 protein: CASSLVRTGGARETQYF

clone size: many
V gene: TRBV9
J gene: TRBJ2-2
D gene: -
CDR3 DNA: TGTGCCAGCAGCGTTCAGGGCATGAACACCGGGGAGCTGTTTTTT
CDR3 protein: CASSVQGMNTGELFF

clone size: -
V gene: TRBV2
J gene: TRBJ1-5
D gene: TRBD1
CDR3 DNA: TGTGCCAGCAGCGGGGACAGGCGCTATCAAACACGGCCCCAGCATTTT
CDR3 protein: CASSGDRRYQTRPQHF

clone size: -
V gene: TRBV7-9
J gene: TRBJ1-2
D gene: -
CDR3 DNA: TGTGCCAGCAGTTCTCAGCGGGGGGGCGCGTGGGGCTACACCTTC
CDR3 protein: CASSSQRGGAWGYTF

clone size: -
V gene: TRBV10-3
J gene: TRBJ1-2
D gene: -
CDR3 DNA: TGTGCCATCAGTAAGCAAGCAGTTAATAACTATGGCTACACCTTC
CDR3 protein: CAISKQAVNNYGYTF

clone size: many
V gene: TRBV7-9
J gene: TRBJ2-5
D gene: -
CDR3 DNA: TGTGCCAGCAGCCCCCTCGCGGGGCCGGGGGTGGAGACCCAGTACTTC
CDR3 protein: CASSPLAGPGVETQYF

clone size: many
V gene: TRBV15
J gene: TRBJ2-7
D gene: -
CDR3 DNA: TGTGCCACCCAGAGAGACAGAGTCTCCTACGAGCAGTACTTC
CDR3 protein: CATQRDRVSYEQYF

clone size: few
V gene: TRBV5-1
J gene: TRBJ2-1
D gene: -
CDR3 DNA: TGCGCCAGCAGCATACGAGGGGAGCAGTTCTTC
CDR3 protein: CASSIRGEQFF

clone size: -
V gene: TRBV7-6
J gene: TRBJ2-2
D gene: -
CDR3 DNA: TGTGCCAGCAGCTTAAGCCGCCAGGGCCCTTACACCGGGGAGCTGTTTTTT
CDR3 protein: CASSLSRQGPYTGELFF

clone size: -
V gene: TRBV29-1
J gene: TRBJ2-3
D gene: -
CDR3 DNA: TGCAGCGTTGAGTGGGCGGATACGCAGTATTTT
CDR3 protein: CSVEWADTQYF

clone size: once
V gene: TRBV5-1
J gene: TRBJ1-6
D gene: TRBD1
CDR3 DNA: TGCGCCAGCAGCTGTGACAGGGAACCCTATTCACCCCTCCACTTT
CDR3 protein: CASSCDREPYSPLHF

clone size: -
V gene: TRBV14
J gene: TRBJ2-3
D gene: TRBD2
CDR3 DNA: TGTGCCAGCAGCCAGCGGACTAGCGGGGATACGCAGTATTTT
CDR3 protein: CASSQRTSGDTQYF

clone size: few
V gene: TRBV18
J gene: TRBJ2-7
D gene: -
CDR3 DNA: TGTGCCAGCTCGTCAAATCAGGGAACGTACGAGCAGTACTTC
CDR3 protein: CASSSNQGTYEQYF

clone size: -
V gene: TRBV25-1
J gene: TRBJ1-2
D gene: TRBD1
CDR3 DNA: TGTGCCAGCAGTGAACCACGGGGACAGTCGTATGGCTACACCTTC
CDR3 protein: CASSEPRGQSYGYTF